This section outlines one T cell receptor (beta chain) sequence together with its context. Its antigen is unknown. TCRdb passed the RT-PCR reads through MiXCR, listing each CDR3 protein once. Of around 790,000 distinct CDR3 sequences listed, less than 25% were seen once; the top ten hold about 10%. The CDR3 is 13 amino acids. In germline, CDR1 is SGHVS, CDR2 FQNEAQ. V shed 8 bases, J shed 3 bases, and the junction held 6 bases outside the gene matches. The data belong to a study of response to subunit inactivated influenza vaccine. Study-wide points: T cells newly recruited by each seasonal influenza vaccination are few, the authors suggested.

This clonotype was obtained from a man between 50 and 59 years old who received an inactivated influenza vaccine. Sequences were derived from PBMCs from blood, sampled about 5 days after vaccination. The chain has TRBV7-8 and TRBJ2-7, with 8 nucleotides matching TRBD2. The CDR3 DNA reads as TGTGCCAGCGCAGCGGGAGAGATCTACGAGCAGTACTTC. Protein product: CASAAGEIYEQYF.